This is a list of T cell receptor beta chains from one sample in a study of T cell responses to AZD1222 COVID-19 vaccine. Using immunoSEQ multiplex PCR, the repertoire was profiled, and TCRdb retains in-frame clones only, with some absent. The table has more than 100,000 clones, roughly nine tenths seen once. Material: peripheral blood, obtained 28 days after the second AZD1222 dose. The receptors derive from an adult who received the AZD1222 COVID-19 vaccine. Both conserved end residues are trimmed from each CDR3.

V gene	J gene	CDR3 protein
TRBV27	TRBJ1-2	ASTRRATDYGYT
TRBV12-3/TRBV12-4	TRBJ1-3	ASRGTSGNTIY
TRBV12-5	TRBJ2-1	ASGLYSYNEQF
TRBV27	TRBJ1-6	ASKGSINSPLH
TRBV2	TRBJ1-3	ASSPGGSGNTIY
TRBV30	TRBJ1-2	AWSSSYGYT
TRBV7-2	TRBJ1-2	ASSSDNGYGYT
TRBV7-9	TRBJ2-7	ASSAGGAPREQY
TRBV4-1	TRBJ2-1	ASSQESGAPFYNEQF
TRBV15	TRBJ2-6	ATHAGGSGANVLT
TRBV5-6	TRBJ2-3	ASSLDGGRLTDTQY
TRBV11-2	TRBJ2-4	ASSLILRGNIQY
TRBV6-5	TRBJ1-1	ASRTPGGMNTEAF
TRBV19	TRBJ2-7	ASSQDSNSYEQY
TRBV19	TRBJ1-2	ASTRTADYGYT
TRBV6-5	TRBJ2-1	ASSSGLAGGSQF
TRBV5-6	TRBJ2-1	ASSPFTSGGAFEQF
TRBV10-3	TRBJ1-2	AISRGTFYGYT
TRBV5-6	TRBJ2-3	ASSRWGATDTQY
TRBV2	TRBJ1-1	ASSAGRDEAF
TRBV7-8	TRBJ2-1	ASSFSSAGVTEQF
TRBV19	TRBJ2-3	ATESGQGAIGDTQY
TRBV6-2/TRBV6-3	TRBJ1-4	ASSYLGGPRVGEKLF
TRBV13	TRBJ1-2	ASREGGFYGYT
TRBV18	TRBJ1-5	ASSNDRNQPQH
TRBV27	TRBJ2-2	ASSLSVLAGDNTGELF
TRBV10-3	TRBJ1-1	AISANRVVTEAF
TRBV3-1/TRBV3-2	TRBJ2-7	ASSQGDILLYEQY
TRBV4-3	TRBJ1-5	ASSQWPRGPEGINQPQH
TRBV2	TRBJ2-3	ASSEFGGAEDTQY
TRBV18	TRBJ1-2	ASSMTGVDYGYT
TRBV24-1	TRBJ2-5	ATSVQETQY
TRBV11-2	TRBJ2-1	ASSLDRAMNEQF
TRBV10-3	TRBJ1-1	AISDLPNTEAF
TRBV19	TRBJ1-5	ASRTPRSGNQPQH
TRBV12-3/TRBV12-4	TRBJ1-1	ASSLAENTEAF
TRBV6-2/TRBV6-3	TRBJ2-3	ASSYFLGRREKGTDTQY
TRBV6-5	TRBJ1-4	ASNLDRVMGKLF
TRBV7-3	TRBJ1-1	ASSEHRNTEAF
TRBV9	TRBJ1-2	ASSVDMWAGSGYT
TRBV7-2	TRBJ1-2	ASSLAGSYGYT
TRBV5-4	TRBJ1-2	ASSLERGRGYT
TRBV6-2/TRBV6-3	TRBJ2-1	ASSLVAENNEQF
TRBV27	TRBJ2-3	ASSFNSDTQY
TRBV27	TRBJ1-5	ASSFKGDQPQH
TRBV24-1	TRBJ2-6	ATSDPGANVLT
TRBV19	TRBJ1-3	ASSRGHPGNTIY
TRBV7-9	TRBJ1-2	ASSPQAARARGGYT